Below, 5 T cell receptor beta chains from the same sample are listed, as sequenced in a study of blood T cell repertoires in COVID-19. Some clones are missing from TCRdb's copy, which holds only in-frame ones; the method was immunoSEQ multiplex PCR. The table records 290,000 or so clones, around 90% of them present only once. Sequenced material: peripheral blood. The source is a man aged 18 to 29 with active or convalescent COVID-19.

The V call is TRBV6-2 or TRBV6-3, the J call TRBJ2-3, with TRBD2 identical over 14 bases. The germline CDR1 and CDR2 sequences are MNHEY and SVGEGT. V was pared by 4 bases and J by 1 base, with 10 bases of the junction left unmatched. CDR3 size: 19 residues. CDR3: CASSSRTSGGTEGTDTQYF. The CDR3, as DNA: TGTGCCAGCAGTTCCCGGACTAGCGGGGGGACGGAAGGCACAGATACGCAGTATTTT.

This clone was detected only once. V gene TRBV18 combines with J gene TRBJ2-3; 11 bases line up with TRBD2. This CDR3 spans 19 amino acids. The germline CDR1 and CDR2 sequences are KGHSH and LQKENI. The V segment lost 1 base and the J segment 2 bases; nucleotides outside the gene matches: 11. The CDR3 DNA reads TGTGCCAGCTCACCACGGCCATCGGCTAGCGGGAGGAACACAGATACGCAGTATTTT. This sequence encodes CASSPRPSASGRNTDTQYF.

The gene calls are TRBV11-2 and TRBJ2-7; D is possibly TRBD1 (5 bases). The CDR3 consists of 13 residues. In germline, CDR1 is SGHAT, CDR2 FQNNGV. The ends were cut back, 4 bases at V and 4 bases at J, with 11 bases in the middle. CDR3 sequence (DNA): TGTGCCAGCAGCTCAACAACAGGTTACGAGCAGTACTTC. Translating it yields CASSSTTGYEQYF.

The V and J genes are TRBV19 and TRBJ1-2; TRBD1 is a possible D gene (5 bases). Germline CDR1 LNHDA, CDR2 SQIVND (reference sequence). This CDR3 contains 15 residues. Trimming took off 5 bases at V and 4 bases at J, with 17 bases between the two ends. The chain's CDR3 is CASSLRGTAFYGYTF. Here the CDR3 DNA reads TGTGCCAGTAGTTTAAGGGGAACTGCATTCTATGGCTACACCTTC.

CDR3 residues: CASSPLGQGGSPLHF. In DNA, the CDR3 is TGTGCCAGCTCACCATTGGGACAGGGAGGGTCACCCCTCCACTTT. The gene calls are TRBV18 and TRBJ1-6; 9 bases agree with TRBD1. Losses at the gene ends were 2 bases for V and 10 bases for J; bases not matched to a gene: 6. CDR3 length equals 15 residues. The germline gives CDR1 KGHSH, CDR2 LQKENI. Full variable domain (remainder filled in from reference TRBV18 and TRBJ1-6): NAGVMQNPRHLVRRRGQEARLRCSPMKGHSHVYWYRQLPEEGLKFMVYLQKENIIDESGMPKERFSAEFPKEGPSILRIQQVVRGDSAAYFCASSPLGQGGSPLHFGNGTRLTVT.